The clone carrying this T cell receptor beta chain has just a few counts. Its specificity is unknown. Time point of the sample: cycle 4 day 1 (C4D1), after five to seven weeks of nivolumab. Relapse was seen in all patients after autologous stem cell transplantation, and brentuximab vedotin exposure was variable. Germline-derived CDR1 and CDR2 are SGHTA and FQGNSA. This CDR3 contains 14 residues. The germline V and J ends were trimmed by 3 bases and 2 bases, with 11 bases remaining between them. This entry comes from a study of PD-1 blockade in classical Hodgkin lymphoma. Points from the study as a whole: Before treatment, TCR diversity in newly diagnosed patients was reportedly lower than in healthy donors. Why repertoires differed is undefined; disease activity or prior therapy possibly contributed. Complete responders had baseline diversity similar to newly diagnosed patients.

The protocol was immunoSEQ multiplex PCR, while the TCRdb copy is restricted to in-frame clones and leaves out a portion. This sample yields more than 4,000 clones, of which 67% are seen a single time; around 30% belongs to the top ten. The TCR originated in a human donor with classical Hodgkin lymphoma. The chain has TRBV7-2 and TRBJ2-7, with D possibly TRBD1 on 5 matching bases. Sequences were derived from peripheral blood mononuclear cells (PBMCs), sampled before the fourth cycle of nivolumab. CDR3 DNA sequence: TGTGCCAGCAGCTTCCAGGGCGGACCCTACGAGCAGTACTTC. Translating it yields CASSFQGGPYEQYF.